This T cell receptor beta chain emerged from a study of cytomegalovirus exposure and HLA in healthy donors. Study-wide results and caveats: Further analysis, carried out later, found HLA-associated TCR beta chains more clonally expanded than equally common other chains. Analysis performed later found about 18,000 TCR beta sequences associated with HLA alleles at 0.05 false discovery rate. A later examination showed that TCR association rates differed by HLA locus, with DRB1 most and HLA-C fewest. Using the classifier, cytomegalovirus status was reportedly diagnosed with high specificity and sensitivity.

As regards this clone: Its antigen is undetermined.

PCR amplification relied on 60 Vbeta primers (plus 13 Jbeta primers). Method: immunoSEQ multiplex PCR; TCRdb's copy keeps in-frame clones and lacks some. The top ten hold around 1.5% of the sample, which has about 160,000 clones, around 74% seen once. This CDR3 spans 16 amino acids. With 5 bases clipped from V and 3 bases from J, the junction kept 5 bases outside the gene matches. Germline CDR1 and CDR2: SGHTA and FQGNSA. The sequenced sample was PBMCs. The genes are TRBV7-2 and TRBJ2-3; TRBD2 agrees at 13 bases. The sequence came from a man aged 18 to 35 in good health and CMV-seronegative. The CDR3 region is CASSTGLAGETDTQYF. The CDR3, as DNA: TGTGCCAGCAGCACTGGACTAGCGGGAGAGACAGATACGCAGTATTTT.